Listed below are T cell receptor beta chains from one sample, sequenced in a study of beta chain features in type 1 diabetes. The protocol was immunoSEQ multiplex PCR, while the TCRdb copy is restricted to in-frame clones and leaves out a portion. The sample holds 400,000 to 550,000 clones, roughly an eighth seen once. The sample taken for sequencing was naive CD4+ T cells from blood. These receptors were obtained from a woman in her late teens or twenties in good health. CDR3s include the opening cysteine and the closing phenylalanine or tryptophan. The D gene is left open where the match is weak. Clone size is stated in some rows and not others, as once, few, many or a class when expanded.

>TRBJ1-5|.|.|TRBV7-9
CASSLAGRGQPQHF
TGTGCCAGCAGCTTAGCAGGCAGGGGTCAGCCCCAGCATTTT
>TRBJ2-3|.|.|TRBV6-5
CASSYQGGVSTDTQYF
TGTGCCAGCAGCTACCAGGGGGGAGTAAGCACAGATACGCAGTATTTT
>TRBJ2-1|few|.|TRBV10-3
CAMSDYGTQYNEQFF
TGTGCCATGTCCGATTACGGGACGCAATACAATGAGCAGTTCTTC
>TRBJ2-5|.|.|TRBV5-1
CASSSRTNQETQYF
TGCGCCAGCAGTTCGCGGACAAACCAAGAGACCCAGTACTTC
>TRBJ1-1|.|.|TRBV7-9
CASSLKAAVTEAFF
TGTGCCAGCAGCTTAAAGGCGGCCGTCACTGAAGCTTTCTTT
>TRBJ2-3|few|.|TRBV4-2
CASSPHTQYF
TGTGCCAGCAGCCCACATACGCAGTATTTT
>TRBJ2-1|.|TRBD1|TRBV7-9
CASSFTGVYNEQFF
TGTGCCAGCAGCTTTACAGGGGTATACAATGAGCAGTTCTTC
>TRBJ2-2|few|TRBD1|TRBV28
CATYRDRVTGELFF
TGTGCCACATACCGGGACAGGGTCACCGGGGAGCTGTTTTTT
>TRBJ2-5|few|.|TRBV7-9
CASSLLAQETQYF
TGTGCCAGCAGCTTACTGGCTCAAGAGACCCAGTACTTC
>TRBJ1-6|few|.|TRBV5-4
CASSPSKGLYNSPLHF
TGTGCCAGCAGCCCTTCCAAAGGGCTCTATAATTCACCCCTCCACTTT
>TRBJ2-3|few|.|TRBV5-4
CASSLKTDTQYF
TGTGCCAGCAGCCTGAAGACAGATACGCAGTATTTT
>TRBJ1-2|few|.|TRBV14
CASSLRLNRGGYTF
TGTGCCAGCAGCCTTCGCCTAAACCGTGGTGGCTACACCTTC
>TRBJ2-5|few|.|TRBV7-2
CASLGGPGETQYF
TGTGCCAGCTTGGGGGGGCCGGGTGAGACCCAGTACTTC
>TRBJ2-3|.|TRBD2|TRBV5-1
CASSGAAGVTDTQYF
TGCGCCAGCAGCGGGGCGGCGGGAGTCACAGATACGCAGTATTTT
>TRBJ2-3|.|.|TRBV2
CASSTMGTQYF
TGTGCCAGCAGTACCATGGGTACGCAGTATTTT
>TRBJ2-1|.|TRBD2|TRBV4-3
CASSRLLAGGPYEQFF
TGCGCCAGCAGCCGACTTCTAGCGGGAGGGCCCTATGAGCAGTTCTTC
>TRBJ2-3|.|.|TRBV18
CASSPGNGGEDTQYF
TGTGCCAGCTCACCAGGGAACGGGGGCGAAGATACGCAGTATTTT
>TRBJ2-2|.|.|TRBV15
CATSRGTANTGELFF
TGTGCCACCAGCAGAGGAACAGCGAACACCGGGGAGCTGTTTTTT
>TRBJ1-1|.|.|TRBV19
CASSRWTEAFF
TGTGCCAGTAGTAGGTGGACTGAAGCTTTCTTT
>TRBJ2-7|.|TRBD2|TRBV9
CASSVGGGSHYEQYF
TGTGCCAGCAGCGTAGGTGGCGGGAGTCACTACGAGCAGTACTTC
>TRBJ2-3|few|.|TRBV28
CASSLSDTQYF
TGTGCCAGCAGTTTATCAGATACGCAGTATTTT
>TRBJ2-1|.|.|TRBV18
CASSPRSINEQFF
TGTGCCAGCTCACCTAGGAGCATCAATGAGCAGTTCTTC
>TRBJ1-2|few|.|TRBV27
CASGDRANYGYTF
TGTGCCAGCGGTGATAGAGCTAACTATGGCTACACCTTC